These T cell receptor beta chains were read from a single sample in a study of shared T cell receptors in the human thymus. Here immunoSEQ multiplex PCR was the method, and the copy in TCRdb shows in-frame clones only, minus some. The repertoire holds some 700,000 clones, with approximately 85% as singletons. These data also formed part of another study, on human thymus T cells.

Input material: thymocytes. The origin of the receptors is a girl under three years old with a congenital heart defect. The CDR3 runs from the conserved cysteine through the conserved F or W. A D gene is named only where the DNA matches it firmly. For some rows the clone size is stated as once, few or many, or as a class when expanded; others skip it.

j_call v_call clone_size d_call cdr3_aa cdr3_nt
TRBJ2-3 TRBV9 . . CASSVGEADSTDTQYF TGTGCCAGCAGCGTAGGGGAGGCGGATAGCACAGATACGCAGTATTTT
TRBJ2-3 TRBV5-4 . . CASRLEAAARTDTQYF TGTGCCAGCCGCCTTGAGGCCGCTGCCCGCACAGATACGCAGTATTTT
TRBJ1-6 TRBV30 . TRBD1 CAWRRGQGVIPMWSSYNSPLHF TGTGCCTGGAGACGCGGACAGGGGGTGATACCTATGTGGAGCTCCTATAATTCACCCCTCCACTTT
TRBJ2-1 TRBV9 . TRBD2 CASDPGGGTSAHNEQFF TGTGCCAGCGACCCCGGGGGGGGGACCTCGGCGCATAACGAGCAGTTCTTC
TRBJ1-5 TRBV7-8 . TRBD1 CASSLGPGPDRGSNQPQHF TGTGCCAGCAGCTTGGGGCCCGGGCCGGACAGGGGGAGCAATCAGCCCCAGCATTTT
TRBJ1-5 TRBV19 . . CASSILSSNQPQHF TGTGCCAGTAGTATCCTATCTAGCAATCAGCCCCAGCATTTT
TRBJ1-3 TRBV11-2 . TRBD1 CASRPGQRSGNTIYF TGTGCCAGCAGACCGGGACAGCGCTCTGGAAACACCATATATTTT
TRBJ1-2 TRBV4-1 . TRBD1 CASSPPGPGQGILRGYTF TGCGCCAGCAGCCCGCCAGGCCCGGGACAGGGAATTCTTAGGGGCTACACCTTC
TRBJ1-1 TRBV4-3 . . CASSPWRGPNTEAFF TGCGCCAGCAGCCCCTGGCGGGGTCCGAACACTGAAGCTTTCTTT
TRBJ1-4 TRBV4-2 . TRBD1 CASSQVFGTGNEKLFF TGTGCCAGCAGCCAAGTTTTCGGGACAGGGAATGAAAAACTGTTTTTT
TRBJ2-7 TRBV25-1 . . CASSEDPITAEQYF TGTGCCAGCAGTGAAGATCCCATTACAGCCGAGCAGTACTTC
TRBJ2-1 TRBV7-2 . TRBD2 CASSSTSGGDNEQFF TGTGCCAGCAGTTCGACTAGCGGGGGGGACAATGAGCAGTTCTTC
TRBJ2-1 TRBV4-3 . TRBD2 CASSRSGLSSYNEQFF TGCGCCAGCAGCCGTAGCGGGCTAAGCTCCTACAATGAGCAGTTCTTC
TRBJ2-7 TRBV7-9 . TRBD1 CAGTTQGKGVYEQYF TGTGCCGGTACGACACAGGGGAAGGGGGTCTACGAGCAGTACTTC
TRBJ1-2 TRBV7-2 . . CASSLATYGYTF TGTGCCAGCAGCTTAGCGACATATGGCTACACCTTC
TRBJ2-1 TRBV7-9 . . CASSLGTRGGEQFF TGTGCCAGCAGCTTAGGCACGAGGGGAGGTGAGCAGTTCTTC
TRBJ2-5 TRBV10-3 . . CAISESTVPVQETQYF TGTGCCATCAGTGAGTCGACAGTGCCTGTACAAGAGACCCAGTACTTC
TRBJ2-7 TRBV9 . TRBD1 CASSVGLRGQGTYEQYF TGTGCCAGCAGCGTAGGACTCAGGGGACAGGGGACCTACGAGCAGTACTTC
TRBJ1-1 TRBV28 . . CASSLELRGAFF TGTGCCAGCAGTTTAGAGCTCAGGGGAGCTTTCTTT
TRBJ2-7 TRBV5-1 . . CASSLTGRVVREQYF TGCGCCAGCAGCTTGACCGGCCGGGTTGTACGCGAGCAGTACTTC
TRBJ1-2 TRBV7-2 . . CASSLSPEKIDYGYTF TGTGCCAGCAGCTTATCCCCAGAAAAGATCGACTATGGCTACACCTTC
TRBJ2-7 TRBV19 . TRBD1 CASSAPGQCGEQYF TGTGCCAGTAGTGCCCCGGGACAGTGCGGCGAGCAGTACTTC
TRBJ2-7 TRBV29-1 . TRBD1 CSVAGTVSYEQYF TGCAGCGTCGCCGGGACAGTCTCCTACGAGCAGTACTTC
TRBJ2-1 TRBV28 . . CASSFHRICEQFF TGTGCCAGCAGTTTCCACAGGATTTGTGAGCAGTTCTTC
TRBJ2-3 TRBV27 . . CASSLVRGSTDTQYF TGTGCCAGCAGTTTAGTGCGGGGCAGCACAGATACGCAGTATTTT
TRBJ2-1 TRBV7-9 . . CASITSSGNEQFF TGTGCCAGCATCACTTCGTCGGGGAATGAGCAGTTCTTC
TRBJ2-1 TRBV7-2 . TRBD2 CASSLAGIDSSGVYNEQFF TGTGCCAGCAGCTTAGCGGGAATCGATTCTAGCGGGGTGTACAATGAGCAGTTCTTC
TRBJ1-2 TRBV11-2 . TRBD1 CASSGTGATYGYTF TGTGCCAGCAGCGGGACAGGGGCCACCTATGGCTACACCTTC
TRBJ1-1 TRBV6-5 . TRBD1 CASSYSDRDTEAFF TGTGCCAGCAGTTACTCTGACAGGGATACTGAAGCTTTCTTT
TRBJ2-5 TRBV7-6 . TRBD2 CASTSGGSQGRETQYF TGTGCCAGCACTAGCGGGGGTTCACAAGGTCGAGAGACCCAGTACTTC
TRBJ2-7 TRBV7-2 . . CASSSRHTVYEQYF TGTGCCAGCAGCTCAAGACATACAGTCTACGAGCAGTACTTC
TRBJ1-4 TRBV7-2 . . CASSLTATNEKLFF TGTGCCAGCAGCTTGACAGCAACTAATGAAAAACTGTTTTTT
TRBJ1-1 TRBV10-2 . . CASSVVLTEAFF TGCGCCAGCAGTGTTGTTTTAACTGAAGCTTTCTTT
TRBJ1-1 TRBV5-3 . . CARSFDKHQNTEAFF TGTGCCAGAAGTTTTGACAAACACCAGAACACTGAAGCTTTCTTT
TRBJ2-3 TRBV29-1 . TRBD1 CSLTGTGGTDTQYF TGCAGCTTAACCGGGACAGGAGGCACAGATACGCAGTATTTT
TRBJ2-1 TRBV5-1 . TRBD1 CASSPRGQGEYNEQFF TGCGCCAGCAGCCCGAGGGGGCAGGGCGAGTACAATGAGCAGTTCTTC
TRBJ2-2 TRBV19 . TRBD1 CASSPDRGFPTGELFF TGTGCCAGTAGTCCAGACAGGGGATTCCCCACCGGGGAGCTGTTTTTT
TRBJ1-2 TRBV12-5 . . CASGLPVGKALGFDGYTF TGTGCTAGTGGTTTGCCAGTCGGGAAAGCCCTAGGGTTTGATGGCTACACCTTC
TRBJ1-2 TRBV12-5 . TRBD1 CASGHRGLDGYTF TGTGCTAGTGGTCACAGGGGGCTGGATGGCTACACCTTC
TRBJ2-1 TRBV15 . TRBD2 CATRGEERGCEQFF TGTGCCACCAGGGGAGAGGAGCGGGGTTGTGAGCAGTTCTTC
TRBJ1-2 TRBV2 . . CASHRGAPKVGGYTF TGTGCCAGCCACCGGGGGGCCCCCAAGGTCGGGGGCTACACCTTC
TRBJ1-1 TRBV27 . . CASSLSRNTEAFF TGTGCCAGCAGTTTATCTAGGAACACTGAAGCTTTCTTT
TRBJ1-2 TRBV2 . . CASYRGVYGYTF TGTGCCAGTTACCGGGGGGTATATGGCTACACCTTC
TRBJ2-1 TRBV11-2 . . CASSLGTGGWNEQFF TGTGCCAGCAGCTTAGGAACGGGGGGCTGGAATGAGCAGTTCTTC
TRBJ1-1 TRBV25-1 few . CASSENDRQGYTEAFF TGTGCCAGCAGTGAGAACGATCGGCAGGGTTACACTGAAGCTTTCTTT
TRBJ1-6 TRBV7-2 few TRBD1 CASSSRTGALWGSPLHF TGTGCCAGCAGCTCCCGGACAGGGGCTTTGTGGGGATCACCCCTCCACTTT
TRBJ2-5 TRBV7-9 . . CASRARWETQYF TGTGCCAGCAGGGCGCGGTGGGAGACCCAGTACTTC
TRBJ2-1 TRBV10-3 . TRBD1 CAIRDFNRGQGGFAEQFF TGTGCCATCAGGGATTTCAATCGGGGACAGGGGGGATTCGCTGAGCAGTTCTTC
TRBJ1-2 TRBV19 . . CASSYYVFSGWGYTF TGTGCCAGTAGTTACTACGTTTTTTCAGGGTGGGGCTACACCTTC
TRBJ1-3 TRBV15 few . CATSTTQGTGNTIYF TGTGCCACCAGCACGACACAGGGAACCGGAAACACCATATATTTT
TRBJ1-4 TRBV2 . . CASGLGENIPRSATNEKLFF TGTGCCAGCGGGTTAGGGGAAAACATCCCCCGCTCTGCAACTAATGAAAAACTGTTTTTT
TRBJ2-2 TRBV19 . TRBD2 CASSLGLAGTGELFF TGTGCCAGTAGTTTGGGACTAGCGGGCACCGGGGAGCTGTTTTTT
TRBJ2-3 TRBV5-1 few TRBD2 CASSLVPTSGHTDTQYF TGCGCCAGCAGCTTGGTACCGACTAGCGGGCACACAGATACGCAGTATTTT
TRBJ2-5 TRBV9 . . CASSVGAPRSSSQYF TGTGCCAGCAGCGTAGGGGCCCCCAGGTCGTCGTCCCAGTACTTC
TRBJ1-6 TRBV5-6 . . CASSLALEGDSPLHF TGTGCCAGCAGCTTGGCCCTCGAGGGAGATTCACCCCTCCACTTT
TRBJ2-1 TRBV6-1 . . CASSYKQGLQFF TGTGCCAGCAGTTATAAACAGGGACTACAATTCTTC